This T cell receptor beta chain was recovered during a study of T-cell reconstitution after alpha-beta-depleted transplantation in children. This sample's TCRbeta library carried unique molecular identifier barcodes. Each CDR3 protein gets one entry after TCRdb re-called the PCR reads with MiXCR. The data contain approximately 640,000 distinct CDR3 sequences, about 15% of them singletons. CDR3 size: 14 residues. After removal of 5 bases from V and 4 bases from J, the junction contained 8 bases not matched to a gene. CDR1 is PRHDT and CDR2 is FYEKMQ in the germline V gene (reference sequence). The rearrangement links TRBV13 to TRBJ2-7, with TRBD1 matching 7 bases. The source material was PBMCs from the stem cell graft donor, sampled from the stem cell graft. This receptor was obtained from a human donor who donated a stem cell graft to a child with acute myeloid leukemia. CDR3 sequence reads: CASSPPDRTYEQYF. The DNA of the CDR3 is TGTGCCAGCAGCCCCCCGGACAGGACTTACGAGCAGTACTTC.